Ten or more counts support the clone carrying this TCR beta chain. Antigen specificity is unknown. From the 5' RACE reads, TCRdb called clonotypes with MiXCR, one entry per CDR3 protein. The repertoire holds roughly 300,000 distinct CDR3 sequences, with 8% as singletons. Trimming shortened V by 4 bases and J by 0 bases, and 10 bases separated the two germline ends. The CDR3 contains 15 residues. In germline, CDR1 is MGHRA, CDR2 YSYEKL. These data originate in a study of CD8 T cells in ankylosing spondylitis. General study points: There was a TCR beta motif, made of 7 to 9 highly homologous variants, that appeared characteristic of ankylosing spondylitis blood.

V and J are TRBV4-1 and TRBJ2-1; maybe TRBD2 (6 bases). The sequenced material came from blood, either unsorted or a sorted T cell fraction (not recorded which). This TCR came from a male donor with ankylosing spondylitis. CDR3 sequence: CASSRGLSSYNEQFF. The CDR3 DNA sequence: TGCGCCAGCAGCCGGGGACTTAGCTCCTACAATGAGCAGTTCTTC.